A selection of T cell receptor beta chains follows, all from one sample in a study of response to subunit inactivated influenza vaccine. In TCRdb, the RT-PCR reads were re-called with MiXCR into one record per CDR3 protein. Of fewer than 600,000 distinct CDR3 sequences listed, more than 7% are singletons. The sequences come from PBMCs from blood, collected about 24 months after vaccination. The origin of the receptors is a man between 50 and 75 years old who received an inactivated influenza vaccine. Both conserved end residues are part of each CDR3. Each record gives: V gene, CDR3 length, clone size, D gene, J gene, CDR3 protein, CDR3 DNA. The D gene is left open where the match is weak. Not every row has a clone size; where given, it reads once, few, many or a size class.

V: TRBV12-3/TRBV12-4
length: 14
size: many
D: TRBD2
J: TRBJ2-1
CDR3: CASGLAGTYNEQFF
DNA: TGTGCCAGCGGACTAGCGGGGACTTACAATGAGCAGTTCTTC

V: TRBV29-1
length: 14
size: once
D: TRBD2
J: TRBJ2-3
CDR3: CSGGTSGFTDTQYF
DNA: TGCAGCGGGGGGACTAGCGGTTTCACAGATACGCAGTATTTT

V: TRBV6-1
length: 15
size: few
D: TRBD2
J: TRBJ2-3
CDR3: CASSVLAGRTDTQYF
DNA: TGTGCCAGCAGTGTTCTAGCGGGACGCACAGATACGCAGTATTTT

V: TRBV18
length: 14
size: -
D: -
J: TRBJ2-2
CDR3: CASSPGGSPGELFF
DNA: TGTGCCAGCTCACCAGGCGGTTCTCCCGGGGAGCTGTTTTTT

V: TRBV5-1
length: 15
size: -
D: -
J: TRBJ2-5
CDR3: CASSRSSGVQETQYF
DNA: TGCGCCAGCAGCCGCTCGTCGGGGGTCCAAGAGACCCAGTACTTC

V: TRBV18
length: 13
size: few
D: -
J: TRBJ2-7
CDR3: CASSAQRAYEQYF
DNA: TGTGCCAGCTCAGCTCAAAGGGCCTACGAGCAGTACTTC

V: TRBV20-1
length: 15
size: few
D: -
J: TRBJ1-5
CDR3: CSARSETYSNQPQHF
DNA: TGCAGTGCTAGGAGCGAAACTTATAGCAATCAGCCCCAGCATTTT

V: TRBV25-1
length: 15
size: many
D: -
J: TRBJ2-5
CDR3: CASSELAASGETQYF
DNA: TGTGCCAGCAGTGAATTGGCCGCGTCGGGGGAGACCCAGTACTTC

V: TRBV6-1
length: 13
size: many
D: -
J: TRBJ1-2
CDR3: CASSETAHYGYTF
DNA: TGTGCCAGCAGTGAAACAGCCCACTATGGCTACACCTTC

V: TRBV4-1
length: 15
size: -
D: TRBD2
J: TRBJ2-5
CDR3: CASTRTSGIQETQYF
DNA: TGCGCCAGCACCAGGACTAGCGGGATACAGGAGACCCAGTACTTC

V: TRBV28
length: 12
size: many
D: -
J: TRBJ2-5
CDR3: CATSGGLETQYF
DNA: TGTGCCACCTCAGGGGGGTTAGAGACCCAGTACTTC

V: TRBV24-1
length: 14
size: -
D: TRBD1
J: TRBJ2-7
CDR3: CATRRWDSSYEQYF
DNA: TGTGCCACCAGGAGATGGGACAGCTCCTACGAGCAGTACTTC

V: TRBV20-1
length: 14
size: -
D: TRBD1
J: TRBJ2-5
CDR3: CSANPQGWEETQYF
DNA: TGCAGTGCTAACCCACAGGGGTGGGAGGAGACCCAGTACTTC

V: TRBV27
length: 14
size: -
D: -
J: TRBJ1-2
CDR3: CASSPQGWYYGYTF
DNA: TGTGCCAGCAGTCCTCAGGGGTGGTACTATGGCTACACCTTC

V: TRBV5-6
length: 19
size: few
D: TRBD1
J: TRBJ2-7
CDR3: CASSPTTYFGTGGMFEQYF
DNA: TGTGCCAGCAGCCCCACTACCTACTTCGGGACAGGGGGAATGTTCGAGCAGTACTTC

V: TRBV7-9
length: 15
size: many
D: -
J: TRBJ2-2
CDR3: CASSTGTWDTGELFF
DNA: TGTGCCAGCAGTACCGGGACATGGGACACCGGGGAGCTGTTTTTT

V: TRBV7-6
length: 15
size: -
D: -
J: TRBJ1-5
CDR3: CASSPAGFSNQSQHF
DNA: TGTGCCAGCAGCCCGGCGGGTTTTAGCAATCAGTCCCAGCATTTT

V: TRBV12-3/TRBV12-4
length: 14
size: -
D: TRBD2
J: TRBJ2-1
CDR3: CASSFGTIQDEQFF
DNA: TGTGCCAGCAGTTTTGGGACTATCCAGGATGAGCAGTTCTTC

V: TRBV18
length: 14
size: many
D: -
J: TRBJ1-2
CDR3: CASSPSPGDYGYTF
DNA: TGTGCCAGCTCACCGAGCCCGGGGGACTATGGCTACACCTTC

V: TRBV20-1
length: 17
size: -
D: -
J: TRBJ1-4
CDR3: CSARAPQMQAVNEKLFF
DNA: TGCAGTGCTAGAGCTCCCCAAATGCAGGCGGTTAATGAAAAACTGTTTTTT

V: TRBV5-6
length: 15
size: -
D: -
J: TRBJ2-7
CDR3: CASSLAPGFSYEQYF
DNA: TGTGCCAGCAGCTTGGCCCCAGGCTTCTCCTACGAGCAGTACTTC

V: TRBV5-1
length: 15
size: few
D: -
J: TRBJ2-3
CDR3: CASSLDGSYTDTQYF
DNA: TGCGCCAGCAGCTTGGACGGAAGTTACACAGATACGCAGTATTTT